One sample yielded the 2 T cell receptor beta chains listed below, sequenced in a study of cytotoxic CD8 clonotypes in ibrutinib-treated CLL. The protocol was immunoSEQ multiplex PCR, while the TCRdb copy is restricted to in-frame clones and leaves out a portion. The top ten clones hold around 6.5% of a sample with around 330,000 clones, roughly 67% of them seen once. Sequencing was performed on PBMCs, taken after 36 months of ibrutinib treatment. These receptor sequences come from a human donor with chronic lymphocytic leukemia.

The rearrangement uses TRBV6-1 and TRBJ2-5; D unresolved. The germline V gene encodes CDR1 MNHNS and CDR2 SASEGT. V was trimmed by 10 bases and J by 3 bases, leaving 12 bases between them. CDR3 length: 12 residues. CDR3 sequence: CATRRKEETQYF. The CDR3, as DNA: TGTGCCACTAGGCGGAAGGAAGAGACCCAGTACTTC.

This clone occurred once. The V and J genes are TRBV7-3 and TRBJ2-7, with 8 nucleotides matching TRBD2. The CDR3 is 15 residues long. Per germline, CDR1 SGHTA and CDR2 FQGTGA. Trimming took 0 bases from V and 0 from J; bases not matched to a gene: 1. The CDR3 region is CASSLTSGSSYEQYF. CDR3 DNA sequence: TGTGCCAGCAGCTTAACGAGCGGGAGCTCCTACGAGCAGTACTTC.